This passage covers 30 T cell receptor beta chains from one sample sequenced in a study of radiotherapy plus CTLA-4 blockade in lung cancer. TCRdb's copy holds only in-frame clones and misses some; the assay was immunoSEQ multiplex PCR. This sample has about 59,000 clones, with approximately 70% found just once. The sample consisted of peripheral blood, taken from a patient treated with radiotherapy plus ipilimumab. These receptors were obtained from a human donor with non-small cell lung cancer whose response to radiotherapy plus ipilimumab could not be evaluated.

The V call is TRBV30, the J call TRBJ1-2, with 12 bases that match TRBD1. Germline assignment: CDR1 GTSNPN and CDR2 SVGIG (reference sequence). The CDR3 sequence is 18 residues long. With V trimmed by 3 bases and J by 6 bases, 17 bases remained unmatched. CDR3 bases: TGTGCCTGGAGGGGGGTTGGGACAGGGGGCGCCCCGAGGAATGGCTACACCTTC. This codes for CAWRGVGTGGAPRNGYTF.

This clone has only a few counts. The V call is TRBV11-2, the J call TRBJ2-4; no definite D call. The CDR3 covers 14 residues. Germline V CDR1 and CDR2: SGHAT, FQNNGV. The V end was cut by 6 bases, the J end by 6 bases, with 15 bases between. The CDR3: CASSPPGMVNIQYF. The CDR3 DNA sequence: TGTGCCAGCAGTCCACCGGGTATGGTAAACATTCAGTACTTC.

The V gene is TRBV6-5, the J gene TRBJ2-7; the match to TRBD1 covers 12 bases. This CDR3 region has 13 residues. The V segment lost 8 bases and the J segment 7 bases; nucleotides outside the gene matches: 6. Germline V gene sequence: CDR1 MNHEY, CDR2 SVGAGI. CDR3 amino acids: CASSGQGAREQYF. The CDR3 nucleotides are TGTGCCAGCTCGGGACAGGGGGCGAGGGAGCAGTACTTC.

The table lists this clone with a few counts. In the same sample, other DNA sequences code for this CDR3. The gene calls are TRBV11-1 and TRBJ1-6, with 10 bases identical to TRBD1. This CDR3 has 14 residues. Germline assignment: CDR1 SGHAT and CDR2 FQDESV (reference sequence). The V and J ends lost 4 bases and 7 bases, in that order; junction bases with no gene match: 1. The CDR3 bases are TGTGCCAGCAGCTCGGACAGGGGGAATTCACCCCTCCACTTT. Residues: CASSSDRGNSPLHF.

The chain couples TRBV9 to TRBJ2-3; tentative D call: TRBD2 (7 bases). CDR1 and CDR2 from the germline V gene are SGDLS and YYNGEE. CDR3 length: 15 amino acids. Deletions cut 3 bases from V and 4 bases from J, with 15 bases between. The CDR3 protein is CASSAWGGHSDTQYF. For the CDR3, the DNA is TGTGCCAGCAGCGCATGGGGGGGGCACTCAGATACGCAGTATTTT.

The chain combines TRBV18 with TRBJ2-1; 13 nucleotides agree with TRBD2. CDR1 is KGHSH and CDR2 is LQKENI in the germline V gene. This CDR3 has 14 residues. The V and J ends lost 6 bases and 8 bases, in that order; junction bases with no gene match: 4. The CDR3, as DNA: TGTGCCAGCTCGGGACTAGCGGGGCTAGATGAGCAGTTCTTC. Translated: CASSGLAGLDEQFF.

The chain has TRBV30 and TRBJ1-5, with unresolved D. The CDR3 length is 11 residues. Germline V gene lookup returns CDR1 GTSNPN and CDR2 SVGIG (reference sequence). Trimming removed 1 base from V and 13 bases from J, with 11 bases in between. The CDR3 region has the DNA TGTGCCTGGAGTGGAGGGCGGACTCAGCATTTT. This translates into CAWSGGRTQHF.

The chain links TRBV28 to TRBJ2-1; 10 nucleotides line up with TRBD2. This CDR3 region has 16 residues. The ends lost 2 bases at V and 3 bases at J; junction bases unmatched: 4. CDR1 and CDR2 (germline): MDHEN, SYDVKM. CDR3 loop: CASSLDASGGYNEQFF. As DNA, the CDR3 is TGTGCCAGCAGTTTAGACGCTAGCGGGGGCTACAATGAGCAGTTCTTC.

Regarding this clone: Other DNA sequences from this sample encode an identical CDR3 as well. The rearrangement links TRBV27 to TRBJ2-1; D might be TRBD2 (5 bases). This CDR3 contains 12 residues. Germline-derived CDR1 and CDR2 are MNHEY and SMNVEV (reference sequence). Trimming left V 2 bases short and J 9 bases short, with 8 bases between. Written as DNA, the CDR3 is TGTGCCAGCAGTTTAATGAGCGGTGAGCAGTTCTTC. This codes for CASSLMSGEQFF.

The chain links TRBV21-1 to TRBJ2-1; TRBD1, the table's D call, was not compared with the DNA. TRBV21-1 is flagged as a pseudogene. The CDR3 has 17 residues. In nucleotides, the CDR3 is TGTGCCAGCAGCAAACGTGGACTGACAGGGACCCACAATGAGCAGTTCTTC. Encoded protein: CASSKRGLTGTHNEQFF.

CDR3 DNA sequence: TGTGCCAGCAGAGGGGGGGGCGTCCAGCCCCAGCATTTT. Residues: CASRGGGVQPQHF. This chain connects TRBV2 to TRBJ1-5; possible D gene TRBD1, 6 bases. The CDR3 has 13 amino acids. Trimming left V 6 bases short and J 7 bases short, with 13 bases between. Germline lookup yields CDR1 SNHLY and CDR2 FYNNEI.

There are a few counts of this clone. Since a far larger clone is one base different, this is likely a read error. This chain connects TRBV15 to TRBJ1-2, with D hard to call. Germline V gene lookup returns CDR1 LNHNV and CDR2 YYDKDF (reference sequence). The CDR3 is made up of 15 amino acids. CDR3 sequence: CATSLAGIGNYGSTF. For the CDR3, the DNA is TGTGCCACCAGCTTGGCGGGGATTGGTAACTATGGCTCCACCTTC.

This rearrangement joins TRBV7-2 to TRBJ1-2; D unclear. The CDR3 is 14 residues long. Germline V gives CDR1 SGHTA, CDR2 FQGNSA. The V gene lost 5 bases and the J gene lost 5 bases, with 15 bases spanning the gap. CDR3 nucleotides: TGTGCCAGCAGCCCCCGGTCCGGTGATTATGGCTACACCTTC. Residues: CASSPRSGDYGYTF.

This chain uses TRBV29-1 with TRBJ2-1; 12 bases agree with TRBD2. V lost 7 bases and J lost 8; bases outside the gene matches: 9. The germline V gene has CDR1 SQVTM and CDR2 ANQGSEA. This CDR3 comprises 14 residues. The CDR3 loop is CSGRLAGVSHEQFF. CDR3 nucleotide sequence: TGCAGCGGGCGACTAGCGGGAGTATCCCATGAGCAGTTCTTC.

V is TRBV6-1 and J is TRBJ2-7; 8 bases line up with TRBD1. Germline V gene lookup returns CDR1 MNHNS and CDR2 SASEGT. Germline trimming cut 3 bases from V and 3 bases from J; bases unmatched to any gene: 1. CDR3 length equals 13 residues. Here the CDR3 DNA reads TGTGCCAGCAGTGACGACAGGGGCTACGAGCAGTACTTC. Its protein is CASSDDRGYEQYF.

The chain couples TRBV6-6 to TRBJ1-2; 7 nucleotides match TRBD1. Germline V gene lookup returns CDR1 MNHNY and CDR2 SVGAGI (reference sequence). Trimming at V came to 5 bases and at J to 8 bases, leaving 8 bases not matched to a gene. The CDR3 is made up of 13 amino acids. The CDR3 sequence: CASSNDRAGGYTF. The CDR3, as DNA: TGTGCCAGCAGTAACGACAGGGCAGGCGGCTACACCTTC.

The chain is built from TRBV7-3 and TRBJ2-2, with D possibly TRBD2 on 5 matching bases. CDR3 size: 16 residues. CDR1 and CDR2 from the germline V gene are SGHTA and FQGTGA. Deletions cut 5 bases from V and 0 bases from J, with 13 bases between. This CDR3 is CASSPSSVTNTGELFF. CDR3 DNA: TGTGCCAGCAGCCCAAGTAGCGTAACGAACACCGGGGAGCTGTTTTTT.

The genes are TRBV18 and TRBJ2-7; the match to TRBD2 covers 12 bases. The V gene end was trimmed by 5 bases and the J gene end by 6 bases; junction bases not matched to a gene: 5. The germline V gene encodes CDR1 KGHSH and CDR2 LQKENI. The CDR3 length is 14 residues. The CDR3 protein is CASSVTSGRPEQYF. CDR3 sequence (DNA): TGTGCCAGCTCAGTTACTAGCGGGAGGCCCGAGCAGTACTTC.

On this clone: At one end, the junction sequence differs from germline, possibly due to a read error. The gene calls are TRBV11-1 and TRBJ1-1; 7 bases line up with TRBD1. The V gene's germline CDR1 is SGHAT and CDR2 FQDESV (reference sequence). This CDR3 contains 14 residues. This CDR3 reads CAGSPDRVNTEAFF. In DNA form, the CDR3 reads TGTGCCGGCAGCCCTGACAGGGTTAACACTGAAGCTTTCTTT.

This chain uses TRBV12-5 with TRBJ1-1; TRBD1 might be the D (5 bases). The CDR3 consists of 16 residues. The V gene's germline CDR1 is LGHNT and CDR2 FRNRAP. Trimming took 6 bases from V and 0 from J, leaving 17 bases between them. CDR3 sequence (DNA): TGTGCTAGTGGCCCAGACAGAGTACCATTGAACACTGAAGCTTTCTTT. It is translated as CASGPDRVPLNTEAFF. Full variable domain (missing parts from reference TRBV12-5 and TRBJ1-1): DARVTQTPRHKVTEMGQEVTMRCQPILGHNTVFWYRQTMMQGLELLAYFRNRAPLDDSGMPKDRFSAEMPDATLATLKIQPSEPRDSAVYFCASGPDRVPLNTEAFFGQGTRLTVV.

The chain uses TRBV11-1 and TRBJ2-7, with D unresolved. Germline CDR1 SGHAT, CDR2 FQDESV (reference sequence). Trimming took off 5 bases at V and 0 bases at J, with 11 bases between the two ends. This CDR3 contains 14 residues. The CDR3 DNA sequence: TGTGCCAGCAGCCCGCCTGAGCGCTCCTACGAGCAGTACTTC. Translated, it gives CASSPPERSYEQYF.

J is TRBJ1-1 and V is TRBV30, with D uncertain. Trimming removed 1 base at V and 0 bases at J, with 12 bases between. The CDR3 loop spans 15 amino acids. Germline values: CDR1 GTSNPN, CDR2 SVGIG (reference sequence). CDR3 sequence: CAWSGHSEMNTEAFF. The CDR3 DNA reads as TGTGCCTGGAGTGGACATTCAGAGATGAACACTGAAGCTTTCTTT.

The genes are TRBV7-3 and TRBJ2-2; 7 nucleotides match TRBD2. The CDR3 is 15 residues long. Trimming took 2 bases from V and 6 from J; bases not matched to a gene: 6. Per germline, CDR1 SGHTA and CDR2 FQGTGA. CDR3 protein: CASSLSASGPGELFF. DNA of the CDR3: TGTGCCAGCAGCTTATCGGCTAGCGGTCCCGGGGAGCTGTTTTTT.

Notes on this clone: In the same sample, other DNA sequences code for this CDR3. The chain uses TRBV4-2 and TRBJ1-5, with D perhaps TRBD1 (6 bases). The ends were cut back, 1 base at V and 3 bases at J, with 10 bases in the middle. The CDR3 contains 15 residues. CDR1 LGHNA and CDR2 YNFKEQ come from the germline V gene. The CDR3 DNA follows: TGTGCCAGCAGCCAAGCAGCAGGGGCCAATCAGCCCCAGCATTTT. This encodes CASSQAAGANQPQHF.

V and J are TRBV7-8 and TRBJ1-2; 8 bases agree with TRBD1. Germline values: CDR1 SGHVS, CDR2 FQNEAQ. V trimming: 5 bases; J trimming: 4 bases; junction bases outside the gene matches: 6. The CDR3 runs 14 residues. CDR3 bases: TGTGCCAGCAGCCAGAGAGGACAGGGCTATGGCTACACCTTC. Translating it yields CASSQRGQGYGYTF.

J is TRBJ2-4 and V is TRBV19; TRBD1 agrees at 8 bases. This CDR3 has 14 residues. The trim removed 5 bases at V and 7 bases at J, leaving 7 bases unmatched. Germline CDR1 and CDR2: LNHDA and SQIVND (reference sequence). CDR3 loop: CASSVGQGFNIQYF. CDR3 DNA: TGTGCCAGTAGTGTAGGACAGGGTTTCAACATTCAGTACTTC. The whole variable domain, filled in from reference TRBV19 and TRBJ2-4, reads DGGITQSPKYLFRKEGQNVTLSCEQNLNHDAMYWYRQDPGQGLRLIYYSQIVNDFQKGDIAEGYSVSREKKESFPLTVTSAQKNPTAFYLCASSVGQGFNIQYFGAGTRLSVL.

The chain uses TRBV19 and TRBJ2-6; no reliable D call. Trimming removed 7 bases at V and 2 bases at J, with 6 bases between. From germline, CDR1 is LNHDA and CDR2 SQIVND (reference sequence). The CDR3 has 13 amino acids. The CDR3 DNA reads TGTGCCAGTAATCCCGCTGGGGCCAACGTCCTGACTTTC. This translates into CASNPAGANVLTF.

This clone showed up just a few times. CDR3 sequence: CASSLYRGIGYTF. Here the CDR3 DNA reads TGTGCCAGCAGTTTATACAGGGGGATCGGCTACACCTTC. The J gene is TRBJ1-2, the V gene TRBV28; 8 bases line up with TRBD1. V lost 1 base to trimming and J lost 8 bases; unmatched junction nucleotides: 3. This CDR3 has 13 residues. The germline V gene has CDR1 MDHEN and CDR2 SYDVKM.

This clone has a handful of counts. V usage is TRBV5-1 and J usage is TRBJ2-5; TRBD2 agrees at 9 bases. The CDR3 totals 15 residues. Germline V gene lookup returns CDR1 SGHRS and CDR2 YFSETQ. V lost 0 bases and J lost 5; bases outside the gene matches: 5. CDR3 protein: CASSLGAGGLETQYF. CDR3 DNA: TGCGCCAGCAGCTTGGGCGCGGGAGGGTTGGAGACCCAGTACTTC.

This clone was seen only once. The rearrangement joins TRBV5-6 to TRBJ2-7; D is possibly TRBD2 (5 bases). Trimming pared 4 bases from V and 2 bases from J, leaving 10 bases between. The CDR3 covers 13 residues. Germline CDR1 and CDR2: SGHDT and YYEEEE. The CDR3 DNA is TGTGCCAGCAGCCGCGTCGGGACCTACGAGCAGTACTTC. Translation: CASSRVGTYEQYF.